This record concerns one T cell receptor beta chain sequence. After isolation, RNA underwent reverse transcription to generate cDNA as the sequencing template. TCRdb keeps only in-frame clones here, not all; method: immunoSEQ multiplex PCR. The sample has 130,000 to 150,000 clones; roughly 80% are singletons. Germline V gene lookup returns CDR1 SGHAT and CDR2 FQNNGV. The germline V and J ends were trimmed by 4 bases and 4 bases, with 14 bases remaining between them. This CDR3 is 15 amino acids long. These data are taken from a study of CD8+ T cells in alopecia areata. As to treatment: oral pan-JAK inhibitor, 5-10 mg twice daily. Cell sorting was applied to PBMCs, and CD4+ and CD8+ T cells were collected.

This sample comprised CD8+ T cells sorted from blood, obtained at week 4, from a patient treated with tofacitinib. The chain couples TRBV11-2 to TRBJ2-1; D may be TRBD2 (5 bases). This clonotype was sampled from a human donor with alopecia areata. CDR3 sequence reads: CASSSLVTGYNEQFF. CDR3 in DNA: TGTGCCAGCAGCTCCCTAGTAACGGGATACAATGAGCAGTTCTTC.